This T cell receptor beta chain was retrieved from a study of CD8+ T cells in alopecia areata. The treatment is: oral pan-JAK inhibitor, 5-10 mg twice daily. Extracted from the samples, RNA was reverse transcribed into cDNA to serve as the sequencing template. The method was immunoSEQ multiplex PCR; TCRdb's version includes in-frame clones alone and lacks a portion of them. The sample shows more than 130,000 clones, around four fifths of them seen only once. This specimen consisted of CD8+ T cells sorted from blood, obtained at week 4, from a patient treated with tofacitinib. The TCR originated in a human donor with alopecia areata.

CDR3 in DNA: TGTGCCAGCAGTTACTCGCGAACAGGGGGGAAGGAAGCTTTCTTT. Encoded protein: CASSYSRTGGKEAFF. The chain combines TRBV6-5 with TRBJ1-1, with TRBD1 matching over 8 bases. After removal of 0 bases from V and 8 bases from J, the junction contained 8 bases not matched to a gene. This CDR3 has 15 residues. Germline values: CDR1 MNHEY, CDR2 SVGAGI.